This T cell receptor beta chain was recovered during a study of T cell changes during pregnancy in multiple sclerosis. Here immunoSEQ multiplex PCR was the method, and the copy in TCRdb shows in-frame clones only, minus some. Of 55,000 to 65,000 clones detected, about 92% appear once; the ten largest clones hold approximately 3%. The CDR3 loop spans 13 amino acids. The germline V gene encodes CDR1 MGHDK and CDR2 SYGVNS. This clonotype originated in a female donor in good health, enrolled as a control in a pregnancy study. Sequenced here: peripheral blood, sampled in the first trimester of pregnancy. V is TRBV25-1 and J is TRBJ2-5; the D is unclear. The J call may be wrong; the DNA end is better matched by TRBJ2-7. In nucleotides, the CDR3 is TGTGCCAGCAGTGAAACTCACGACTACGAGCAGTACTTC. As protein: CASSETHDYEQYF.